The 3 T cell receptor beta chains in this list originate from one sample, sequenced in a study of cytomegalovirus exposure and HLA in healthy donors. The PCR made use of 60 Vbeta and 13 Jbeta primers. The assay was immunoSEQ multiplex PCR, and TCRdb's table has in-frame clones only and misses some. This sample has about 65,000 clones, with approximately 60% found just once. The sequenced sample consisted of PBMCs. Source of these receptors: a man between 25 and 39 years old in good health and CMV-seronegative.

The CDR3 nucleotides are TGTGCCAGCAGTCCCGACAGGGGTGTGGGCTACACCTTC. Translated: CASSPDRGVGYTF. This chain joins TRBV27 and TRBJ1-2; 8 bases are shared with TRBD1. The trim removed 5 bases at V and 8 bases at J, leaving 7 bases unmatched. The germline V gene has CDR1 MNHEY and CDR2 SMNVEV (reference sequence). The CDR3 is 13 residues long.

This chain joins TRBV11-2 and TRBJ2-7; 11 nucleotides line up with TRBD1. This CDR3 is 14 amino acids long. V lost 8 bases to trimming and J lost 0 bases; unmatched junction nucleotides: 3. Germline V lookup: CDR1 SGHAT, CDR2 FQNNGV. The CDR3 spells CASRGQGGSYEQYF. The CDR3, as DNA: TGTGCCAGCCGGGGACAGGGGGGCTCCTACGAGCAGTACTTC.

The rearrangement uses TRBV7-6 and TRBJ2-6; TRBD1 might be the D (6 bases). The germline V gene has CDR1 SGHVS and CDR2 FNYEAQ. This CDR3 has 17 amino acids. Trimming removed 5 bases from V and 5 bases from J, with 19 bases in between. CDR3 region: CASSPILSQGRANVLTF. For the CDR3, the DNA is TGTGCCAGCAGCCCGATCCTCTCACAGGGCCGGGCCAACGTCCTGACTTTC.